This T cell receptor beta chain was documented in a study of shared clonotypes between healthy human individuals. Study results and caveats: The generation probabilities recorded for non-shared clonotypes fell below those of clonotypes shared by all four donors. Memory subsets had estimated richness that was generally smaller than that of naive subsets.

Sequenced by immunoSEQ multiplex PCR; TCRdb stores in-frame clones only, minus some. This table has some 500,000 clones, about 96% appearing once. Of note for this clone: Its antigen remains unknown.

Both subsets, CD45RA+ naive and CD45RA-negative memory, were split from the CD4+ cells. Trimming at V came to 11 bases and at J to 2 bases, leaving 7 bases not matched to a gene. This CDR3 is 14 amino acids long. Germline-derived CDR1 and CDR2 are SNHLY and FYNNEI. This clonotype was obtained from a woman aged 25 to 39 in good health. The material sequenced was naive CD4+ T cells sorted from blood. Subset meaning: CD45RA+ positively selected. The V call is TRBV2, the J call TRBJ2-2; 8 nucleotides match TRBD1. CDR3 residues: CALTGTGNTGELFF. The CDR3 DNA sequence: TGTGCCTTAACCGGGACAGGCAACACCGGGGAGCTGTTTTTT.